This T cell receptor (beta chain) was obtained from a study of Ad26.COV2.S vaccination and SARS-CoV-2 variants. Trimming took 4 bases from V and 3 from J, leaving 11 bases between them. CDR1 and CDR2 from the germline V gene are SEHNR and FQNEAQ (reference sequence). The CDR3 extends over 14 amino acids. General observations from the study: Placebo recipients trailed vaccine recipients in spike-specific TCR breadth.

Concerning this clone itself: Its antigen remains unidentified.

Using immunoSEQ multiplex PCR, the repertoire was profiled, and TCRdb retains in-frame clones only, with some absent. Here the sample spans 400,000 to 450,000 clones, about 93% being singletons. Treatment here: about 20 received Ad26.COV2.S at low or high dose, single or two shots; about 5 received placebo; per-sample allocation not given. Material that was analyzed had been drawn on day 63 after the first vaccine or placebo injection. The sequence came from a person aged 18-65 years who received the Ad26.COV2.S COVID-19 vaccine or a placebo. The V call is TRBV7-9, the J call TRBJ2-3, with D possibly being TRBD1 (5 bases). This material consisted of peripheral blood, taken in a trial of Ad26.COV2.S vaccine versus placebo. The CDR3 coding sequence is TGTGCCAGCAGCTCAGGCCCAGGGACAGATACGCAGTATTTT. Protein product: CASSSGPGTDTQYF.